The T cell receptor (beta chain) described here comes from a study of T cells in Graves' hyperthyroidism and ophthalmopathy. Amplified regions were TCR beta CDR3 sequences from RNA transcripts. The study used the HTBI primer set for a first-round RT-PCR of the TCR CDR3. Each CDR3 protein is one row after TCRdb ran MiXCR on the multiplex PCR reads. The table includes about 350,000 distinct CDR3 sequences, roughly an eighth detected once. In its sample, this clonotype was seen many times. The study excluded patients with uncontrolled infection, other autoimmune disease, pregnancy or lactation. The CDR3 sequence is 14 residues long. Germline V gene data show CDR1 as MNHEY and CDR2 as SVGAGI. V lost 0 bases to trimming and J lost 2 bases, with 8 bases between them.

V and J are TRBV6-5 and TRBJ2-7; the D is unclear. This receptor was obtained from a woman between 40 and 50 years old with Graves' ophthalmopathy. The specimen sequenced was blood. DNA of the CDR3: TGTGCCAGCAGTTACTCAGACACTACCTACGAGCAGTACTTC. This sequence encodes CASSYSDTTYEQYF.